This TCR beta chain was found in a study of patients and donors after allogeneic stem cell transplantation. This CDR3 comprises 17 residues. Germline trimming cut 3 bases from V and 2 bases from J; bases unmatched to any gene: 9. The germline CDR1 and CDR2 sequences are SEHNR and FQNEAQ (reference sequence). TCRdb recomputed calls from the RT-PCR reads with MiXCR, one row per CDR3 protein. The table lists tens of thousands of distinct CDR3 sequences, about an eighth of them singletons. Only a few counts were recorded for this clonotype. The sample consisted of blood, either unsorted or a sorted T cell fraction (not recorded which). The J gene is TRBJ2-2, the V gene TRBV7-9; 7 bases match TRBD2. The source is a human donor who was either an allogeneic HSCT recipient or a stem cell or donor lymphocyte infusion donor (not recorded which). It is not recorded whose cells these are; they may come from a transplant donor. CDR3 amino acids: CASSFFLREANTGELFF. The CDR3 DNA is TGTGCCAGCAGCTTTTTCCTCCGGGAGGCAAACACCGGGGAGCTGTTTTTT.